Listed here are 25 T cell receptor beta chains from one sample, sequenced in a study of spatial heterogeneity in lung cancer (dated by TCRdb to about 2019). The library was generated by 5' RACE. TCRdb shows the sequencer as NextSeq 500. The raw public reads went through TCRdb reprocessing: fastp at Q25, MiXCR clone calling, in-frame beta chains kept. Entries are consolidated by CDR3 protein sequence, retaining the most common genes and DNA. The sample records 60,000 to 85,000 distinct CDR3 sequences, around 8.9% of which are singletons. The top ten clonotypes cover under 2.5% of the sample. In the paper's terms, the time point label means: blood at routine non-recurrence follow-up after resection. Material: PBMCs, obtained at follow-up. The origin of the receptors is a female donor with early-stage non-small cell lung cancer.

The sample holds many counts of this clonotype. This chain joins TRBV7-6 and TRBJ2-4; TRBD2 matches 7 bases. V shed 3 bases, J shed 4 bases, and the junction held 6 bases outside the gene matches. Per the germline V gene, CDR1 is SGHVS and CDR2 is FNYEAQ. The length of the CDR3 is 15 residues. This chain's CDR3 is CASSFPGGFKNIQYF. DNA of the CDR3: TGTGCCAGCAGCTTCCCGGGGGGATTTAAAAACATTCAGTACTTC.

There are many counts of this clonotype. CDR3 residues: CASSYTFGEKLFF. CDR3 bases: TGTGCCAGCAGTTATACTTTTGGCGAAAAACTGTTTTTT. The J gene is TRBJ1-4, the V gene TRBV7-8; the D is unclear. With 6 bases removed from V and 8 bases from J, the gap between germline ends came to 13 bases. Germline CDR1 is SGHVS and CDR2 is FQNEAQ. This CDR3 spans 13 amino acids.

The genes are TRBV7-3 and TRBJ2-1, with D uncertain. The CDR3 has 14 amino acids. Germline CDR1 reads SGHTA; CDR2 reads FQGTGA. V was clipped by 3 bases and J by 5 bases, with 11 bases between them. This CDR3 reads CASSLVGKHNEQFF. DNA for the CDR3: TGTGCCAGCAGCTTGGTGGGAAAACACAATGAGCAGTTCTTC.

This clonotype was detected many times. V and J are TRBV4-1 and TRBJ2-1; 9 bases line up with TRBD2. J lost 2 bases, V lost 0 bases, and 5 bases had no gene match. Germline-derived CDR1 and CDR2 are MGHRA and YSYEKL. This CDR3 has 17 residues. Written as DNA, the CDR3 is TGCGCCAGCAGCCAAGATCGAGGGACTAGCCCCTACAATGAGCAGTTCTTC. Its protein product is CASSQDRGTSPYNEQFF.

In its sample, this clonotype was seen once. Here the CDR3 DNA reads TGTGCCAGCAGCTTACAGATTACAAACCGGGGCTACACCTTC. The encoded protein is CASSLQITNRGYTF. The rearrangement uses TRBV11-2 and TRBJ1-2, with D uncertain. Trimming pared 2 bases from V and 8 bases from J, leaving 15 bases between. This CDR3 region has 14 residues. Germline loops: CDR1 SGHAT, CDR2 FQNNGV.

This clonotype was recorded at least ten times. This sequence joins TRBV7-2 and TRBJ2-1; weak D call: TRBD2 (6 bases). The germline V gene has CDR1 SGHTA and CDR2 FQGNSA. This CDR3 comprises 14 residues. Trimming took off 8 bases at V and 8 bases at J, with 19 bases between the two ends. The DNA of the CDR3 is TGTGCCAGCTGGAGGACTACCCGAGGGGATGAGCAGTTCTTC. It codes for CASWRTTRGDEQFF. The full variable domain, rest sourced from reference TRBV7-2 and TRBJ2-1, is GAGVSQSPSNKVTEKGKDVELRCDPISGHTALYWYRQSLGQGLEFLIYFQGNSAPDKSGLPSDRFSAERTGGSVSTLTIQRTQQEDSAVYLCASWRTTRGDEQFFGPGTRLTVL.

This clonotype was observed many times. This chain uses TRBV6-5 with TRBJ2-2; no firm D call. Germline assignment: CDR1 MNHEY and CDR2 SVGAGI. This CDR3 region has 15 residues. The germline V and J ends were trimmed by 7 bases and 1 base, with 13 bases remaining between them. The CDR3 sequence: CASTKMVKNTGELFF. The CDR3 region has the DNA TGTGCCAGCACCAAAATGGTTAAGAACACCGGGGAGCTGTTTTTT.

There are many counts of this clonotype. The chain combines TRBV10-3 with TRBJ2-1; D is undetermined. The CDR3 is 14 residues long. V shed 8 bases and J shed 6 bases, with 17 bases lying between them. Germline lookup yields CDR1 ENHRY and CDR2 SYGVKD. CDR3 sequence reads: CAIGPGLQGNEQFF. As DNA, the CDR3 is TGTGCCATCGGGCCGGGTCTTCAAGGCAATGAGCAGTTCTTC.

The table lists this clonotype with many counts. The chain couples TRBV11-1 to TRBJ2-5, with TRBD2 matching over 7 bases. From germline, CDR1 is SGHAT and CDR2 FQDESV (reference sequence). The junction had 11 bases not matched to a gene; V was cut back by 9 bases and J by 7 bases. The CDR3 runs to 13 residues. CDR3 sequence (DNA): TGTGCCAGTTCCCCCAGCGGGATCGGGACCCAGTACTTC. Protein: CASSPSGIGTQYF.

The table lists this clonotype with many counts. This chain connects TRBV7-2 to TRBJ2-5; the D gene is possibly TRBD1 (6 bases). The CDR3 spans 14 residues. Trimming took off 2 bases at V and 5 bases at J, with 12 bases between the two ends. Germline lookup yields CDR1 SGHTA and CDR2 FQGNSA. In DNA form, the CDR3 reads TGTGCCAGCAGCTTAACAGGGTTCGGGGAGACCCAGTACTTC. It codes for CASSLTGFGETQYF.

This clonotype was seen many times. This chain joins TRBV6-1 and TRBJ2-5, with D tentatively TRBD2 (6 bases). The V gene's germline CDR1 is MNHNS and CDR2 SASEGT. There are 15 residues in the CDR3. V was cut by 2 bases and J by 4 bases, with 14 bases left in between. CDR3 residues: CASSESLPGGETQYF. As DNA, the CDR3 is TGTGCCAGCAGTGAATCTCTCCCCGGGGGAGAGACCCAGTACTTC.

This clonotype was picked up many times. The J gene is TRBJ1-1, the V gene TRBV15; 7 positions agree with TRBD1. The V gene's germline CDR1 is LNHNV and CDR2 YYDKDF (reference sequence). The CDR3 has 14 residues. J lost 3 bases, V lost 5 bases, and 6 bases had no gene match. DNA of the CDR3: TGTGCCACCAGCCGAGGGGGCGCGGACACTGAAGCTTTCTTT. Its translation: CATSRGGADTEAFF.

This clonotype came up a few times. This chain links TRBV11-2 with TRBJ1-3; D call uncertain. The CDR3 runs to 12 residues. CDR1 SGHAT and CDR2 FQNNGV come from the germline V gene. Trimming cost V 6 bases and J 0 bases, with 3 bases left between them. CDR3 DNA: TGTGCCAGCAGAATCTCTGGAAACACCATATATTTT. As protein: CASRISGNTIYF.

The table lists this clonotype with many counts. The V call is TRBV29-1, the J call TRBJ1-2; D is unresolved. The CDR3 extends over 10 amino acids. CDR1 and CDR2 (germline): SQVTM, ANQGSEA. V dropped 4 bases and J dropped 4 bases, with 4 bases sitting between them. This chain's CDR3 is CSVARYGYTF. The CDR3 DNA reads as TGCAGCGTTGCGCGCTATGGCTACACCTTC.

This clonotype was seen only a few times. The genes are TRBV13 and TRBJ1-4, with D unresolved. Germline loops: CDR1 PRHDT, CDR2 FYEKMQ (reference sequence). This CDR3 has 14 amino acids. V lost 2 bases to trimming and J lost 2 bases, with 6 bases between them. CDR3 amino acids: CASSLSRTNEKLFF. In DNA form, the CDR3 reads TGTGCCAGCAGCTTAAGTCGTACTAATGAAAAACTGTTTTTT.

This chain links TRBV7-2 with TRBJ2-1; no clear D. This CDR3 is 11 amino acids long. Per the germline V gene, CDR1 is SGHTA and CDR2 is FQGNSA. Trimming left V 2 bases short and J 12 bases short, with 8 bases between. The CDR3 region is CASSLIETQFF. As DNA, the CDR3 is TGTGCCAGCAGCTTAATAGAAACGCAGTTCTTC.

This clonotype was counted at least ten times. V usage is TRBV4-1 and J usage is TRBJ1-1, with 8 bases lining up with TRBD1. This CDR3 spans 15 amino acids. Germline V gene data show CDR1 as MGHRA and CDR2 as YSYEKL. V lost 4 bases, J lost 4 bases, and 8 bases stayed unmatched. The CDR3 nucleotides read TGCGCCAGCAGCCTTGCAGGGGGCGCCGGCACTGAAGCTTTCTTT. Translating it yields CASSLAGGAGTEAFF.

This clonotype was seen ten or more times. The chain recombines TRBV5-1 with TRBJ2-7; 7 bases align to TRBD2. Germline values: CDR1 SGHRS, CDR2 YFSETQ. Trimming removed 0 bases from V and 4 bases from J; junction bases left unmatched: 7. The length of the CDR3 is 15 residues. The CDR3 here is CASSLVGGLEYEQYF. CDR3 in DNA: TGCGCCAGCAGCTTGGTCGGGGGGTTGGAGTACGAGCAGTACTTC.

This clonotype was recorded a few times. V gene TRBV15 combines with J gene TRBJ2-7, with 11 bases matching TRBD2. Trimming took 0 bases from V and 3 from J; bases not matched to a gene: 4. CDR1 LNHNV and CDR2 YYDKDF come from the germline V gene (reference sequence). CDR3 size: 16 residues. CDR3 sequence reads: CATSRDRLAGGYEQYF. The CDR3 nucleotides read TGTGCCACCAGCAGAGATCGGCTAGCGGGAGGCTACGAGCAGTACTTC.

Of note for this clonotype: Just one base apart from a much larger clone, this may be a read error. The chain is built from TRBV7-9 and TRBJ2-1; D is perhaps TRBD2 (5 bases). CDR3 length: 17 amino acids. Germline V CDR1 and CDR2: SEHNR, FQNEAQ (reference sequence). DNA of the CDR3: TGTGCCAGCAGCTTAGGGACCGGAGGCAGCTCCTACAATGAGCAGTCCTTC. This gives the protein CASSLGTGGSSYNEQSF.

This clonotype was seen repeatedly, ten times or more. This sequence joins TRBV3-1 and TRBJ2-7, with 7 bases matching TRBD2. The J segment lost 4 bases and the V segment lost 3 bases, leaving 3 bases of the junction unmatched. The CDR3 totals 13 residues. The V gene's germline CDR1 is LGHDT and CDR2 YNNKEL (reference sequence). CDR3 region: CASSQSSGYEQYF. DNA for the CDR3: TGTGCCAGCAGCCAGTCTAGCGGATACGAGCAGTACTTC.

This chain links TRBV27 with TRBJ2-2; 8 nucleotides agree with TRBD1. The V gene end was trimmed by 8 bases and the J gene end by 1 base; junction bases not matched to a gene: 3. Per the germline V gene, CDR1 is MNHEY and CDR2 is SMNVEV (reference sequence). The CDR3 is 14 residues long. The CDR3 sequence: CASRDRGNTGELFF. CDR3 nucleotide sequence: TGTGCCAGCCGAGACAGGGGGAACACCGGGGAGCTGTTTTTT.

This clonotype occurred many times. V usage is TRBV19 and J usage is TRBJ2-7; no definite D call. CDR3 length equals 14 residues. The germline CDR1 and CDR2 sequences are LNHDA and SQIVND (reference sequence). V shed 5 bases and J shed 0 bases, with 11 bases lying between them. The CDR3 nucleotides read TGTGCCAGTAGTCCCCTCGCTAGCTCCTACGAGCAGTACTTC. Protein product: CASSPLASSYEQYF.

Of note for this clonotype: A junction end diverges from the germline sequence, so it may reflect a read error. The CDR3 region is CVSSLDLRTNYEQYF. The DNA of the CDR3 is TGTGTCAGCAGCTTAGATCTGCGGACCAACTACGAGCAGTACTTC. J is TRBJ2-7 and V is TRBV7-2; no firm D call. The germline V gene has CDR1 SGHTA and CDR2 FQGNSA. This CDR3 has 15 residues. The full variable domain, in which reference TRBV7-2 and TRBJ2-7 provide the parts outside the CDR3, is GAGVSQSPSNKVTEKGKDVELRCDPISGHTALYWYRQSLGQGLEFLIYFQGNSAPDKSGLPSDRFSAERTGGSVSTLTIQRTQQEDSAVYLCVSSLDLRTNYEQYFGPGTRLTVT.

The rearrangement joins TRBV25-1 to TRBJ1-5; D perhaps matches TRBD1 (5 bases). From germline, CDR1 is MGHDK and CDR2 SYGVNS. Trimming left V 2 bases short and J 2 bases short, with 7 bases between. This CDR3 region has 14 residues. The CDR3 sequence: CASSERGGNQPQHF. For the CDR3, the DNA is TGTGCCAGCAGTGAACGAGGGGGCAATCAGCCCCAGCATTTT.